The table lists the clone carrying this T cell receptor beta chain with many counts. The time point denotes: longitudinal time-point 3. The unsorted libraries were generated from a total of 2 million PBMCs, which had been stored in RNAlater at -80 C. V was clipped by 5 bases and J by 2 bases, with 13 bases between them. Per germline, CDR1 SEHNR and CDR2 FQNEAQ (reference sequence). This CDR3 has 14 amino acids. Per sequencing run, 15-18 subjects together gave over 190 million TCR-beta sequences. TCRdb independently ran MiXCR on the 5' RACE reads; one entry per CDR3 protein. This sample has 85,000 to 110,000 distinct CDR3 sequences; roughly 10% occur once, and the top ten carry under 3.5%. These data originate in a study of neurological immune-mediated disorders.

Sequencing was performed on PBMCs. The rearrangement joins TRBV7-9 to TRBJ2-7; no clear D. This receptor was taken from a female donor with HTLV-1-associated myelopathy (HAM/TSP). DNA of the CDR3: TGTGCCAGCAGCCCGCCCGGCGGAGCCTACGAGCAGTACTTC. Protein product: CASSPPGGAYEQYF.